This T cell receptor beta chain was documented in a study of relationships among human T cell subsets. T cell subsets were isolated with antibody-coated magnetic beads. TCR alpha and beta CDR3s were amplified from mRNA by semiquantitative ARM-PCR. ARM-PCR used tagged nested gene-specific primers, then communal superprimers for exponential amplification. TCRdb called the multiplex PCR reads again in MiXCR, with one record for every CDR3 protein. In the table there are around 5,000 distinct CDR3 sequences, around 75% of which are singletons. As regards this clonotype: Antigen unknown.

Overall study results and limits: Some CD4+CD8+ double-positive cells may remain after bead sorting. Regulatory and Th2 subsets had few clones over 100 reads, unlike CD8+ cytotoxic cells.

With 7 bases removed from V and 0 bases from J, the gap between germline ends came to 13 bases. The germline CDR1 and CDR2 sequences are SNHLY and FYNNEI. CDR3 length equals 16 residues. This clonotype was obtained from a man between 40 and 49 years old in good health. The chain uses TRBV2 and TRBJ1-6, with D perhaps TRBD1 (6 bases). Sequenced material: total T cells sorted from blood. This CDR3 reads CASIVRGDSYNSPLHF. The CDR3 nucleotides read TGTGCCAGCATAGTCAGGGGCGACTCCTATAATTCACCCCTCCACTTT.